These T cell receptor beta chains were read from a single sample in a study of blood T cell repertoires in COVID-19. Only in-frame clones appear in the TCRdb table, and some are missing; sequencing was by immunoSEQ multiplex PCR. The repertoire includes about 44,000 clones, around 84% of them detected once, and roughly 42% sits in the top ten. Sequencing used peripheral blood. Source of these receptors: a human donor in a cohort sampled during active COVID-19. Each CDR3 is given with its conserved first and last residue. The D gene is left open where the match is weak. Clone size appears in some rows only: once, few, many, or a class for an expanded clone.

CDR3 DNA: TGTGCCAGCAGTGTACGGGGAGGGGAGACCCAGTACTTC
CDR3 protein: CASSVRGGETQYF
D gene: TRBD2
V gene: TRBV2
J gene: TRBJ2-5
clone size: few

CDR3 DNA: TGTGCCAGCAACTCGAGCCCCATTTCGTCCTACGAGCAGTACTTC
CDR3 protein: CASNSSPISSYEQYF
D gene: -
V gene: TRBV28
J gene: TRBJ2-7
clone size: -

CDR3 DNA: TGTGCCAGCAGCTTATCTGGGGGGGACACAGATACGCAGTATTTT
CDR3 protein: CASSLSGGDTDTQYF
D gene: TRBD2
V gene: TRBV7-6
J gene: TRBJ2-3
clone size: -

CDR3 DNA: TGTGCCAGCAGCGTAGGCGGACGCGGGTCTAATGAAAAACTGTTTTTT
CDR3 protein: CASSVGGRGSNEKLFF
D gene: -
V gene: TRBV9
J gene: TRBJ1-4
clone size: -

CDR3 DNA: TGTGCCAGCAGGGTAGCCCAAAACACAGATACGCAGTATTTT
CDR3 protein: CASRVAQNTDTQYF
D gene: -
V gene: TRBV11-2
J gene: TRBJ2-3
clone size: many

CDR3 DNA: TGCAGCGCCCAGACAGGGAATAATCAGCCCCAGCATTTT
CDR3 protein: CSAQTGNNQPQHF
D gene: TRBD1
V gene: TRBV29-1
J gene: TRBJ1-5
clone size: few

CDR3 DNA: TGTGCCAGCAGCTTATCTTTGGGGAGGTTCTACGAGCAGTACTTC
CDR3 protein: CASSLSLGRFYEQYF
D gene: -
V gene: TRBV7-6
J gene: TRBJ2-7
clone size: -

CDR3 DNA: TGCGCCAGCAGCCAAGACAGTCTCTTTCTTTATGGCTACACCTTC
CDR3 protein: CASSQDSLFLYGYTF
D gene: -
V gene: TRBV4-1
J gene: TRBJ1-2
clone size: -

CDR3 DNA: TGTGCCAGCAGCGTCCGGGACAGTAGCACAGATACGCAGTATTTT
CDR3 protein: CASSVRDSSTDTQYF
D gene: TRBD1
V gene: TRBV9
J gene: TRBJ2-3
clone size: -

CDR3 DNA: TGCAGCGTTGTGGAGCTAGCGGGGGCTGAAGATACGCAGTATTTT
CDR3 protein: CSVVELAGAEDTQYF
D gene: TRBD2
V gene: TRBV29-1
J gene: TRBJ2-3
clone size: -

CDR3 DNA: TGCGCCAGCAGCCAACGGATATCAGGGAATCAGCCCCAGCATTTT
CDR3 protein: CASSQRISGNQPQHF
D gene: -
V gene: TRBV4-1
J gene: TRBJ1-5
clone size: once

CDR3 DNA: TGTGCCAGCAGCCAATCACTGCAGGGGGGAGGTGAAAAACTGTTTTTT
CDR3 protein: CASSQSLQGGGEKLFF
D gene: TRBD1
V gene: TRBV3-1/TRBV3-2
J gene: TRBJ1-4
clone size: once

CDR3 DNA: TGTGCCAGCAGCTGGGGAGGGGCGGCGGGGGGGACCTACGAGCAGTACTTC
CDR3 protein: CASSWGGAAGGTYEQYF
D gene: TRBD2
V gene: TRBV11-2
J gene: TRBJ2-7
clone size: -

CDR3 DNA: TGTGCCAGCAGCCAAGGGACTAGCGGGGGTTCGGAGACCCAGTACTTC
CDR3 protein: CASSQGTSGGSETQYF
D gene: TRBD2
V gene: TRBV4-2
J gene: TRBJ2-5
clone size: -

CDR3 DNA: TGCGCCAGCAGCTTGGGACAAACCCCCGGGGAGCTGTTTTTT
CDR3 protein: CASSLGQTPGELFF
D gene: -
V gene: TRBV5-1
J gene: TRBJ2-2
clone size: few

CDR3 DNA: TGTGCCAGTAGTTACCCCTCTAGCGGGGGGGCCTCAGATACGCAGTATTTT
CDR3 protein: CASSYPSSGGASDTQYF
D gene: TRBD2
V gene: TRBV19
J gene: TRBJ2-3
clone size: few

CDR3 DNA: TGTGCCAGCACCGCATGGGGGGGGCGCAGCGAGGAGCAGTTCTTC
CDR3 protein: CASTAWGGRSEEQFF
D gene: -
V gene: TRBV13
J gene: TRBJ2-1
clone size: -

CDR3 DNA: TGCAGCGCCTCAGAACAGGGGAACGGTTTCTTT
CDR3 protein: CSASEQGNGFF
D gene: TRBD1
V gene: TRBV29-1
J gene: TRBJ1-1
clone size: -

CDR3 DNA: TGTGCCAGCAGCCAAGATAACCAGCTAGCGGGGGTCTCCTACGAGCAGTACTTC
CDR3 protein: CASSQDNQLAGVSYEQYF
D gene: TRBD2
V gene: TRBV3-1/TRBV3-2
J gene: TRBJ2-7
clone size: -

CDR3 DNA: TGTGCCTGGACGAATCGGACTAGCGGGGGGAGTGAGCAGTTCTTC
CDR3 protein: CAWTNRTSGGSEQFF
D gene: TRBD2
V gene: TRBV30
J gene: TRBJ2-1
clone size: -

CDR3 DNA: TGTGCCATCAGTGAAAGCGGGTCTGGCTCTGGAAACACCATATATTTT
CDR3 protein: CAISESGSGSGNTIYF
D gene: -
V gene: TRBV10-3
J gene: TRBJ1-3
clone size: -

CDR3 DNA: TGTGCCAGCAGCATAGACAGTGGTCAAGAGACCCAGTACTTC
CDR3 protein: CASSIDSGQETQYF
D gene: -
V gene: TRBV7-2
J gene: TRBJ2-5
clone size: -

CDR3 DNA: TGTGCCAGCAGGTTACAGGGGACCGGGGAGCTGTTTTTT
CDR3 protein: CASRLQGTGELFF
D gene: TRBD1
V gene: TRBV12-3/TRBV12-4
J gene: TRBJ2-2
clone size: -

CDR3 DNA: TGTGCCAGCAGTCCAAGAGACAGGGGGAACACTGAAGCTTTCTTT
CDR3 protein: CASSPRDRGNTEAFF
D gene: TRBD1
V gene: TRBV6-5
J gene: TRBJ1-1
clone size: -

CDR3 DNA: TGTGCCAGCAGCCCGGGGGGCAGGGAGCTGTTTTTT
CDR3 protein: CASSPGGRELFF
D gene: -
V gene: TRBV12-3/TRBV12-4
J gene: TRBJ2-2
clone size: -

CDR3 DNA: TGTGCCAGTAGTTCGACAGGGGCTGGCAATCAGCCCCAGCATTTT
CDR3 protein: CASSSTGAGNQPQHF
D gene: TRBD1
V gene: TRBV19
J gene: TRBJ1-5
clone size: few